This TCR beta chain was sequenced during a study of T cell responses to AZD1222 COVID-19 vaccine. Study-level findings and limits: Seropositivity was recorded at baseline in only 5 or 6 AZD1222 recipients. White British ancestry dominated among donors, who included more females, and clonal diversity was possibly underestimated.

Regarding this clone: Antigen unknown.

The method was immunoSEQ multiplex PCR; TCRdb's version includes in-frame clones alone and lacks a portion of them. The sample contains around 100,000 clones, around 87% of which appear only once. Germline V CDR1 and CDR2: LNHDA, SQIVND (reference sequence). The CDR3 has 15 amino acids. V shed 3 bases and J shed 1 base, with 10 bases lying between them. This clonotype was sampled from an adult who received the AZD1222 COVID-19 vaccine. The rearrangement joins TRBV19 to TRBJ2-1; D is ambiguous. The specimen comprised peripheral blood, sampled 28 days after the second AZD1222 dose. In nucleotides, the CDR3 is TGTGCCAGTAGTATTAGCTACGGTTCCTACAATGAGCAGTTCTTC. This translates into CASSISYGSYNEQFF.